The TCR beta chain described here comes from a study of blood T cell repertoires in COVID-19. Study details: PBMCs, B-cell-depleted T cells, or T cells provided the cDNA or gDNA that made up the material.

V shed 4 bases and J 2 bases; nucleotides not matched to a gene: 14. The V gene's germline CDR1 is MGHDK and CDR2 SYGVNS. This CDR3 has 18 amino acids. As handled by the study authors: Reference gene primer amplification gave estimated nucleated cell counts. Libraries were prepared by immunoSEQ multiplex PCR; TCRdb keeps only in-frame clonotypes and omits some of them. V and J calls and clone size come straight from that table; D and trimming were deduced from the DNA. The profile shows 70,000 to 95,000 clones, 86% of them singletons. The sequencing sample was made of peripheral blood. This TCR derives from a human donor in a cohort sampled during active COVID-19. This chain joins TRBV25-1 and TRBJ2-3, with TRBD2 matching over 8 bases. CDR3 bases: TGTGCCAGCAGTGCGAGATTTGGAGCGGGGGTTCCCACAGATACGCAGTATTTT. This codes for CASSARFGAGVPTDTQYF.